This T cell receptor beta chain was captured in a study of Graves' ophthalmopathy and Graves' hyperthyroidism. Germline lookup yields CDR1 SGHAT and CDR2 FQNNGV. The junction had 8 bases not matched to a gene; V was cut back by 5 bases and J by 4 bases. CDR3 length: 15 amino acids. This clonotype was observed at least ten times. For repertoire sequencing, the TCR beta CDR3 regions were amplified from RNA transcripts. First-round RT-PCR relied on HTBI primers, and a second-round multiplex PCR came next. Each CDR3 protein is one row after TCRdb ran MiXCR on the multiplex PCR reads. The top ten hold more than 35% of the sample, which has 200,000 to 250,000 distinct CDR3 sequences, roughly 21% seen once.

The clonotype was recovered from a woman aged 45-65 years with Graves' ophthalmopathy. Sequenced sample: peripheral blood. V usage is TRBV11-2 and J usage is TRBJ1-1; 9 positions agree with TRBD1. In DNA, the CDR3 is TGTGCCAGCAGCCCGGGACAGGGACCTATCACTGAAGCTTTCTTT. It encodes CASSPGQGPITEAFF.